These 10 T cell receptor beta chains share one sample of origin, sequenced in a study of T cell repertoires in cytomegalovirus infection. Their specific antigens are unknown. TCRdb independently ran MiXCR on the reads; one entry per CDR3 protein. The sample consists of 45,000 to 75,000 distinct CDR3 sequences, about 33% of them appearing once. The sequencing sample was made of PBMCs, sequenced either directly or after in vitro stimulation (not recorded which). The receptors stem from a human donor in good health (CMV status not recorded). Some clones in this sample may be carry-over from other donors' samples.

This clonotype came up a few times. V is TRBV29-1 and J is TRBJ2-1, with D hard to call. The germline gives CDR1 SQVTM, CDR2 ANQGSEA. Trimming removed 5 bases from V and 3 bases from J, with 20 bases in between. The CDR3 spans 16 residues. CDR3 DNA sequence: TGCAGCGTTCAAGCGAACCGGGCGACCCGCTACAATGAGCAGTTCTTC. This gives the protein CSVQANRATRYNEQFF.

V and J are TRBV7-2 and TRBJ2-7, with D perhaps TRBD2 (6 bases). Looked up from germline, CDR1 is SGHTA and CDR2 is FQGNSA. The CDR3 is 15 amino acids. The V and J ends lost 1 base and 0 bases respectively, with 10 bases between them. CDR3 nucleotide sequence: TGTGCCAGCAGCTTAGTCGAGGGAGGCTCCTACGAGCAGTACTTC. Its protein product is CASSLVEGGSYEQYF.

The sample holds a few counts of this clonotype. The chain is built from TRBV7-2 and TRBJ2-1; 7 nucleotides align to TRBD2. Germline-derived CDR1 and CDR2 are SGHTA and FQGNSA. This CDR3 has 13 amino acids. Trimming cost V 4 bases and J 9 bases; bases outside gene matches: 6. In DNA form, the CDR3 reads TGTGCCAGCAGCTCGCGGGGGACCCGTGAGCAGTTCTTC. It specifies CASSSRGTREQFF.

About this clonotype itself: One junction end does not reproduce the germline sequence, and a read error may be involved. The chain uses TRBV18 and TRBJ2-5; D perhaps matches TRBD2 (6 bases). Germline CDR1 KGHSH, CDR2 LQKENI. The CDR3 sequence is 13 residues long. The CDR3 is CDSSPGSAETQYF. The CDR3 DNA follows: TGTGACAGCTCACCCGGGAGTGCAGAGACCCAGTACTTC.

The CDR3 reads CASSPQGEKLFF. The CDR3 coding sequence is TGCGCCAGCAGCCCCCAGGGAGAAAAACTGTTTTTT. The rearrangement uses TRBV5-1 and TRBJ1-4, with a tentative D call TRBD1 (5 bases). This CDR3 is 12 amino acids long. Germline CDR1 SGHRS, CDR2 YFSETQ. V was cut by 4 bases and J by 8 bases, with 9 bases left in between.

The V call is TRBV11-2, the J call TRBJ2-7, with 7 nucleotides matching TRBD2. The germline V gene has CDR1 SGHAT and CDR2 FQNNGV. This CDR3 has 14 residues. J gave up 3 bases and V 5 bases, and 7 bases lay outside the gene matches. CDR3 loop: CASSQAGLLYEQYF. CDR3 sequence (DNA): TGTGCCAGCAGCCAAGCGGGACTCCTCTACGAGCAGTACTTC.

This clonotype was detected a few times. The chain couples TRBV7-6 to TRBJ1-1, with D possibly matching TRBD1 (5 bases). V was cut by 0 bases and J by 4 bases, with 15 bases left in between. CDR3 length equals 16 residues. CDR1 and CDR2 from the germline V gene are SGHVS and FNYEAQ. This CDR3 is CASSLAAGPTSTEAFF. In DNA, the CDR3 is TGTGCCAGCAGCTTAGCGGCGGGGCCGACCTCCACTGAAGCTTTCTTT.

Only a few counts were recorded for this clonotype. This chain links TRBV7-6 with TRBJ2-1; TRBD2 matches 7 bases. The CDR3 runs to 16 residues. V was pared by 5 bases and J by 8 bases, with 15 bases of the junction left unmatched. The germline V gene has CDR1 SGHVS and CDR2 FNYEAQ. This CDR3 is CASSPLRGGLGDEQFF. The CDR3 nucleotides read TGTGCCAGCAGCCCTTTAAGGGGAGGACTAGGCGATGAGCAGTTCTTC.

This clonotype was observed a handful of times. CDR3 coding DNA: TGTGCCAGCAGCCAAGGTTCGGGGGGAGACGAGCAGTACTTC. Amino acids: CASSQGSGGDEQYF. The rearrangement joins TRBV4-2 to TRBJ2-7, with 7 bases that match TRBD2. V lost 1 base, J lost 5 bases, and 5 bases stayed unmatched. This CDR3 contains 14 residues. Germline V gene sequence: CDR1 LGHNA, CDR2 YNFKEQ.

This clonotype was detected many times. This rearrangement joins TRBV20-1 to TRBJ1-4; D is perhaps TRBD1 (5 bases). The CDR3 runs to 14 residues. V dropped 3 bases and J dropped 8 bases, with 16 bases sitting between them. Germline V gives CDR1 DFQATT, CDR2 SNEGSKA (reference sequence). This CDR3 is CSASGLLQEEKLFF. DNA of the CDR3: TGCAGTGCTAGTGGGCTTTTACAGGAGGAAAAACTGTTTTTT.